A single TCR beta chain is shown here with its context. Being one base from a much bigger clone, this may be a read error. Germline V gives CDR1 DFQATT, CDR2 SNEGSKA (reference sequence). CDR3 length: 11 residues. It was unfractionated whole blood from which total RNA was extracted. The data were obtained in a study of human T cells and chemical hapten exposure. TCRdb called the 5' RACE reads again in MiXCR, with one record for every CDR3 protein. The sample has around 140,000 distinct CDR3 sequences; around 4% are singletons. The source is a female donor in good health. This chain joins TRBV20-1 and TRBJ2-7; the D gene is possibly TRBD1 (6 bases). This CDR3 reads CRASTGNEQYF. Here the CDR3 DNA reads TGCAGAGCTAGTACAGGGAACGAGCAGTACTTC.